This TCR beta chain was sequenced for a study of T-cell memory formation after mild COVID-19. Overall study: Clusters of TCRs were largely donor specific. Study observations and caveats: Contracting clones from day 15 to 85 had balanced CD4/CD8; later expanders favoured CD4+.

From germline, CDR1 is DFQATT and CDR2 SNEGSKA (reference sequence). This CDR3 comprises 14 residues. The trim removed 1 base at V and 1 base at J, leaving 0 bases unmatched. This clonotype showed up many times. What it binds is unknown. Barcoded TCR alpha and TCR beta cDNA libraries with UMIs came from 5'RACE using constant-segment primers. TCRdb re-called the 5' RACE reads with MiXCR, one entry per CDR3 protein. The sample includes around 140,000 distinct CDR3 sequences, about 5.5% of them seen just once. The TCR originated in an adult woman who had mild COVID-19 (a few samples of this study predate the infection). Cell type and time point are not known. Sequenced material: PBMCs or a T cell subset sorted from them (not recorded which). The V call is TRBV20-1, the J call TRBJ2-2, with 7 nucleotides matching TRBD2. CDR3 in DNA: TGCAGTGCTAGAGCTAGCGGGAACACCGGGGAGCTGTTTTTT. The encoded protein is CSARASGNTGELFF.